This entry is about one T cell receptor (beta chain). The data were obtained in a study of PD-L1 blockade in urothelial cancer. For the study at large: Bladder-origin urothelial cancer in males covered twenty-five of 29 patients.

Assay: immunoSEQ multiplex PCR; the TCRdb copy retains only in-frame clones and omits some. Among approximately 88,000 clones listed, around 84% were seen once. Time point: pretreatment peripheral blood. This CDR3 has 15 amino acids. Germline CDR1 and CDR2: LNHNV and YYDKDF (reference sequence). Between the trimmed V and J ends, which lost 0 bases and 3 bases, there was a span of 12 bases. The specimen was PBMCs, collected around atezolizumab (anti-PD-L1) treatment. The chain carries TRBV15 and TRBJ2-7; possibly TRBD2 for D (5 bases). The sequence came from a man between 60 and 75 years old with urothelial cancer. The CDR3 reads CATSRDRESGYEQYF. DNA of the CDR3: TGTGCCACCAGCAGAGATCGCGAGAGCGGCTACGAGCAGTACTTC.